The text below deals with one TCR beta chain. What it binds is not known. Assay used: immunoSEQ multiplex PCR; TCRdb lists only in-frame clones, some missing. Counted here are about 50,000 clones, roughly 80% occurring once; the ten biggest clones make up over 2.5%. This record comes from a study of OX40 agonist ivuxolimab in advanced cancers. Turning to the study itself: The dose of intravenous ivuxolimab that patients received every 2 weeks ranged from 0.01 to 10 mg/kg. Study outcomes and limitations: Expanded clones tended on average to be more numerous among CD8+ T cells than CD4+.

Blood sampling was done at baseline, cycle 4 day 1, and cycle 7 day 1. Trimming shortened V by 5 bases and J by 4 bases, and 17 bases separated the two germline ends. There are 15 residues in the CDR3. CDR1 and CDR2 (germline): SGHTA, FQGNSA. The clonotype comes from an adult with an advanced solid tumor such as melanoma, head and neck, liver or kidney cancer. The chain couples TRBV7-2 to TRBJ1-1; a weak D match, TRBD1 (6 bases). The sample here was CD4+ or CD8+ T cells sorted from blood, taken in a trial of the OX40 agonist ivuxolimab. The chain's CDR3 is CASSPDYGTPTEAFF. For the CDR3, the DNA is TGTGCCAGCAGCCCCGATTATGGGACACCCACTGAAGCTTTCTTT.